A single sample is the source of the 3 T cell receptor beta chains below, sequenced in a study of cytomegalovirus exposure and HLA in healthy donors (dated by TCRdb to about 2017). Library method: the immunoSEQ multiplex PCR assay. For the multiplex PCR, a mixture combining 60 forward primers for TCR Vbeta segments and 13 reverse primers for TCR Jbeta segments was used. In TCRdb, the immuneACCESS table is reduced to in-frame sequences with V and J assigned. These tables do not hold every clone; where another copy was compared, an unresolved V gene accounts for under half, and the others remain unexplained. The table for this sample lists over 100,000 clones; over 50% of them were counted only once. The ten biggest clones cover 8% to 9% of the sample. Sequenced: PBMCs. The receptors originated from a woman aged 35 to 49 in good health and CMV-seropositive.

CDR3 region: CASSRGQVDTDTQYF. The CDR3, as DNA: TGCGCCAGCAGCCGGGGACAGGTCGACACAGATACGCAGTATTTT. This chain connects TRBV5-1 to TRBJ2-3; 8 positions agree with TRBD1. The CDR3 length is 15 residues. With 4 bases clipped from V and 2 bases from J, the junction kept 6 bases outside the gene matches. CDR1 SGHRS and CDR2 YFSETQ come from the germline V gene.

V and J are TRBV25-1 and TRBJ2-7, with 7 bases that match TRBD1. The germline CDR1 and CDR2 sequences are MGHDK and SYGVNS. The CDR3 extends over 14 amino acids. V dropped 6 bases and J dropped 6; count of bases not matched to a gene: 11. CDR3 loop: CASRNARTGSEQYF. CDR3 DNA: TGTGCCAGCAGGAATGCTCGGACAGGCTCCGAGCAGTACTTC.

A word on this clone: Other DNA variants within this sample encode the same CDR3. V and J are TRBV5-1 and TRBJ2-1, with D uncertain. V was cut by 5 bases and J by 6 bases, with 12 bases left in between. Per germline, CDR1 SGHRS and CDR2 YFSETQ. This CDR3 spans 13 amino acids. CDR3 coding DNA: TGCGCCAGCAGTTTTCAAGGCGGCAATGAGCAGTTCTTC. Protein: CASSFQGGNEQFF.